This T cell receptor beta chain was sequenced during a study of T-cell memory formation after mild COVID-19. Whole-study context: The study found TCR clusters largely donor specific.

The study, taken as a whole, reports: Pre-infection memory showed some responding clones, and this suggested that cross-reactive memory joined.

This CDR3 region has 14 residues. V shed 4 bases and J 3 bases; nucleotides not matched to a gene: 5. The germline V gene encodes CDR1 SGHRS and CDR2 YFSETQ. This clonotype showed up just once. Its antigen is currently unknown. After 5'RACE with constant-segment primers, TCR alpha and TCR beta cDNA libraries carrying sample barcodes and UMIs were obtained. TCRdb re-derived calls from the 5' RACE reads in MiXCR, one entry per CDR3 protein. Of under 450,000 distinct CDR3 sequences listed, around 14% were seen once; the top ten hold 22%. The sequence came from a man younger than 35 who had mild COVID-19 (a few samples of this study predate the infection). Cell type and time point are not known. The sample was PBMCs or a T cell subset sorted from them (not recorded which). The genes are TRBV5-1 and TRBJ2-5; 8 bases align to TRBD1. The CDR3 coding sequence is TGCGCCAGCAGCCACACGACAGGGGAAGAGACCCAGTACTTC. This codes for CASSHTTGEETQYF.